These T cell receptor beta chains were read from a single sample in a study of shared clonotypes between healthy human individuals. Profiled with immunoSEQ multiplex PCR; TCRdb holds only in-frame clones, not every one. The sample lists about 2 million clones; 95% were seen once. The source material was naive CD4+ T cells sorted from blood. These receptors all stem from a man younger than 30 in good health. Each CDR3 is given with its conserved first and last residue. The D gene is left open where the match is weak. Not all rows give a size; the values are once, few, many and, for expanded clones, a class.

clone size: .; J gene: TRBJ2-1; D gene: TRBD2; V gene: TRBV6-5; CDR3 protein: CASSYGTSGRSEQFF; CDR3 DNA: TGTGCCAGCAGTTACGGGACTAGCGGGAGAAGTGAGCAGTTCTTC
clone size: .; J gene: TRBJ2-5; D gene: TRBD2; V gene: TRBV7-9; CDR3 protein: CASSQTSGQETQYF; CDR3 DNA: TGTGCCAGCAGTCAGACTAGCGGCCAAGAGACCCAGTACTTC
clone size: .; J gene: TRBJ2-3; D gene: .; V gene: TRBV5-4; CDR3 protein: CASKKAGAGTDTQYF; CDR3 DNA: TGTGCCAGCAAAAAGGCGGGGGCCGGCACAGATACGCAGTATTTT
clone size: .; J gene: TRBJ1-1; D gene: TRBD1; V gene: TRBV30; CDR3 protein: CAWSVRDRASAEAFF; CDR3 DNA: TGTGCCTGGAGTGTACGGGACAGGGCTTCGGCTGAAGCTTTCTTT
clone size: .; J gene: TRBJ2-3; D gene: .; V gene: TRBV7-2; CDR3 protein: CASSLESQKGGDTQYF; CDR3 DNA: TGTGCCAGCAGCTTAGAATCCCAGAAGGGGGGAGATACGCAGTATTTT
clone size: .; J gene: TRBJ1-1; D gene: .; V gene: TRBV2; CDR3 protein: CASSELQGNTEAFF; CDR3 DNA: TGTGCCAGCAGTGAATTACAGGGAAACACTGAAGCTTTCTTT
clone size: .; J gene: TRBJ2-7; D gene: TRBD2; V gene: TRBV18; CDR3 protein: CASSAAGLAGDNEQYF; CDR3 DNA: TGTGCCAGCTCAGCCGCTGGACTAGCGGGAGACAACGAGCAGTACTTC
clone size: .; J gene: TRBJ2-3; D gene: .; V gene: TRBV2; CDR3 protein: CANRATSTDTQYF; CDR3 DNA: TGTGCCAACCGGGCCACTAGCACAGATACGCAGTATTTT
clone size: .; J gene: TRBJ1-1; D gene: .; V gene: TRBV9; CDR3 protein: CASSVGGVTNTEAFF; CDR3 DNA: TGTGCCAGCAGCGTAGGTGGGGTAACCAACACTGAAGCTTTCTTT
clone size: .; J gene: TRBJ1-1; D gene: .; V gene: TRBV19; CDR3 protein: CASSYGRDTEAFF; CDR3 DNA: TGTGCCAGTAGTTACGGGAGAGACACTGAAGCTTTCTTT
clone size: once; J gene: TRBJ2-7; D gene: .; V gene: TRBV5-1; CDR3 protein: CASSLTLGDEQYF; CDR3 DNA: TGCGCCAGCAGCTTGACTCTGGGAGACGAGCAGTACTTC
clone size: .; J gene: TRBJ2-7; D gene: .; V gene: TRBV21-1; CDR3 protein: CAGARRQGENEQYF; CDR3 DNA: TGTGCCGGAGCCCGGCGGCAGGGGGAAAACGAGCAGTACTTC
clone size: .; J gene: TRBJ2-3; D gene: TRBD2; V gene: TRBV4-2; CDR3 protein: CASSQDIVRLAGGSPADTQYF; CDR3 DNA: TGTGCCAGCAGCCAAGATATTGTCCGGCTAGCGGGGGGTTCCCCGGCAGATACGCAGTATTTT
clone size: .; J gene: TRBJ2-7; D gene: TRBD1; V gene: TRBV28; CDR3 protein: CASSLATGGSEQYF; CDR3 DNA: TGTGCCAGCAGTTTAGCCACAGGGGGTAGCGAGCAGTACTTC
clone size: .; J gene: TRBJ2-7; D gene: TRBD2; V gene: TRBV6-1; CDR3 protein: CASSPTSGISYEQYF; CDR3 DNA: TGTGCCAGCAGCCCGACTAGCGGGATTTCGTACGAGCAGTACTTC
clone size: .; J gene: TRBJ2-6; D gene: TRBD2; V gene: TRBV7-9; CDR3 protein: CASMTSGTGANVLTF; CDR3 DNA: TGTGCTTCTATGACTAGCGGGACTGGGGCCAACGTCCTGACTTTC
clone size: .; J gene: TRBJ1-6; D gene: .; V gene: TRBV5-8; CDR3 protein: CASSLTDSSFHSPLHF; CDR3 DNA: TGTGCCAGCAGCTTGACAGATTCGAGCTTCCATTCACCCCTCCACTTT
clone size: .; J gene: TRBJ2-3; D gene: .; V gene: TRBV10-3; CDR3 protein: CAISESPGQPYPTDTQYF; CDR3 DNA: TGTGCCATCAGTGAGTCGCCAGGCCAGCCGTATCCCACAGATACGCAGTATTTT
clone size: .; J gene: TRBJ1-3; D gene: .; V gene: TRBV7-9; CDR3 protein: CASSLPRAAFSGNTIYF; CDR3 DNA: TGTGCCAGCAGCTTACCCCGCGCGGCCTTCTCTGGAAACACCATATATTTT
clone size: .; J gene: TRBJ2-1; D gene: .; V gene: TRBV7-6; CDR3 protein: CASSLALRDNEQFF; CDR3 DNA: TGTGCCAGCAGCTTAGCGTTGCGAGACAATGAGCAGTTCTTC
clone size: .; J gene: TRBJ1-4; D gene: .; V gene: TRBV6-5; CDR3 protein: CASSYGQRNEKLFF; CDR3 DNA: TGTGCCAGCAGTTACGGGCAGCGAAATGAAAAACTGTTTTTT
clone size: .; J gene: TRBJ1-2; D gene: .; V gene: TRBV5-1; CDR3 protein: CASSLEGGGYTF; CDR3 DNA: TGCGCCAGCAGCTTGGAGGGTGGCGGCTACACCTTC
clone size: few; J gene: TRBJ1-1; D gene: .; V gene: TRBV10-3; CDR3 protein: CAISELGNTEAFF; CDR3 DNA: TGTGCCATCAGCGAGCTGGGGAACACTGAAGCTTTCTTT
clone size: .; J gene: TRBJ1-6; D gene: .; V gene: TRBV6-1; CDR3 protein: CASSEGSKSRALHF; CDR3 DNA: TGTGCCAGCAGTGAAGGATCAAAAAGCAGGGCCCTCCACTTT
clone size: .; J gene: TRBJ1-1; D gene: .; V gene: TRBV10-3; CDR3 protein: CAISEDLNTEAFF; CDR3 DNA: TGTGCCATCAGTGAGGACCTGAACACTGAAGCTTTCTTT
clone size: .; J gene: TRBJ2-7; D gene: .; V gene: TRBV27; CDR3 protein: CASSPLGAGVNEQYF; CDR3 DNA: TGTGCCAGCAGTCCATTGGGGGCGGGGGTCAACGAGCAGTACTTC
clone size: .; J gene: TRBJ1-5; D gene: .; V gene: TRBV19; CDR3 protein: CASSIASNQPQHF; CDR3 DNA: TGTGCCAGTAGTATTGCCAGCAATCAGCCCCAGCATTTT
clone size: .; J gene: TRBJ2-3; D gene: TRBD2; V gene: TRBV7-8; CDR3 protein: CASSAGTSGVTDTQYF; CDR3 DNA: TGTGCCAGCAGCGCCGGGACTAGCGGAGTCACAGATACGCAGTATTTT
clone size: .; J gene: TRBJ1-6; D gene: .; V gene: TRBV4-3; CDR3 protein: CASSLQGVDGAGRGNSPLHF; CDR3 DNA: TGCGCCAGCAGCCTACAGGGCGTAGACGGGGCAGGCAGAGGTAATTCACCCCTCCACTTT
clone size: .; J gene: TRBJ2-2; D gene: .; V gene: TRBV7-7; CDR3 protein: CAGLAPDTGELFF; CDR3 DNA: TGTGCGGGGCTAGCACCCGACACCGGGGAGCTGTTTTTT
clone size: .; J gene: TRBJ2-1; D gene: .; V gene: TRBV6-6; CDR3 protein: CASSYGLLPEQFF; CDR3 DNA: TGTGCCAGCAGTTACGGCCTTTTACCTGAGCAGTTCTTC
clone size: once; J gene: TRBJ2-2; D gene: .; V gene: TRBV7-2; CDR3 protein: CASSLERANTGELFF; CDR3 DNA: TGTGCCAGCAGCTTAGAGCGGGCGAACACCGGGGAGCTGTTTTTT
clone size: .; J gene: TRBJ2-4; D gene: .; V gene: TRBV5-4; CDR3 protein: CASSSAGVDIQYF; CDR3 DNA: TGTGCCAGCAGCTCAGCCGGGGTGGACATTCAGTACTTC
clone size: .; J gene: TRBJ2-7; D gene: TRBD2; V gene: TRBV30; CDR3 protein: CAWTGEGPVEQYF; CDR3 DNA: TGTGCCTGGACGGGGGAGGGCCCAGTCGAGCAGTACTTC
clone size: .; J gene: TRBJ1-1; D gene: .; V gene: TRBV6-5; CDR3 protein: CASGGPILEAFF; CDR3 DNA: TGTGCCAGCGGGGGACCGATCCTTGAAGCTTTCTTT
clone size: .; J gene: TRBJ2-7; D gene: .; V gene: TRBV5-6; CDR3 protein: CASSLDTSYEQYF; CDR3 DNA: TGTGCCAGCAGCTTGGACACCTCCTACGAGCAGTACTTC
clone size: once; J gene: TRBJ2-3; D gene: TRBD2; V gene: TRBV6-6; CDR3 protein: CASPPGGVSTDTQYF; CDR3 DNA: TGTGCCAGCCCCCCCGGGGGGGTAAGCACAGATACGCAGTATTTT
clone size: .; J gene: TRBJ1-1; D gene: TRBD1; V gene: TRBV30; CDR3 protein: CAHNRGSLAGGNTEAFF; CDR3 DNA: TGTGCGCATAATCGAGGAAGCCTTGCAGGGGGGAACACTGAAGCTTTCTTT
clone size: once; J gene: TRBJ1-2; D gene: TRBD1; V gene: TRBV29-1; CDR3 protein: CSAHNQGAAGGYTF; CDR3 DNA: TGCAGCGCCCACAACCAGGGGGCGGCGGGCGGCTACACCTTC
clone size: .; J gene: TRBJ2-5; D gene: .; V gene: TRBV9; CDR3 protein: CASSGSETQYF; CDR3 DNA: TGTGCCAGCAGCGGCTCCGAGACCCAGTACTTC
clone size: .; J gene: TRBJ2-1; D gene: .; V gene: TRBV25-1; CDR3 protein: CASSESAVNEQFF; CDR3 DNA: TGTGCCAGCAGTGAGTCGGCGGTAAATGAGCAGTTCTTC
clone size: .; J gene: TRBJ1-2; D gene: .; V gene: TRBV19; CDR3 protein: CASSIDPGLTYYGYTF; CDR3 DNA: TGTGCCAGTAGTATAGATCCGGGACTCACTTACTATGGCTACACCTTC
clone size: .; J gene: TRBJ2-5; D gene: TRBD2; V gene: TRBV9; CDR3 protein: CASSPPGRGGQETQYF; CDR3 DNA: TGTGCCAGCAGCCCGCCGGGGCGGGGGGGACAAGAGACCCAGTACTTC
clone size: .; J gene: TRBJ2-7; D gene: .; V gene: TRBV29-1; CDR3 protein: CSVDLDEGYEQYF; CDR3 DNA: TGCAGCGTTGATCTGGACGAAGGCTACGAGCAGTACTTC
clone size: .; J gene: TRBJ2-3; D gene: .; V gene: TRBV2; CDR3 protein: CASSGSTGFTDTQYF; CDR3 DNA: TGTGCCAGCAGTGGGAGTACAGGGTTCACAGATACGCAGTATTTT
clone size: .; J gene: TRBJ2-5; D gene: .; V gene: TRBV6-5; CDR3 protein: CASKRGAHQETQYF; CDR3 DNA: TGTGCCAGCAAACGGGGGGCCCACCAAGAGACCCAGTACTTC
clone size: .; J gene: TRBJ2-7; D gene: .; V gene: TRBV10-3; CDR3 protein: CAISEPSAVQYF; CDR3 DNA: TGTGCCATCAGTGAGCCGAGCGCGGTGCAGTACTTC
clone size: .; J gene: TRBJ1-1; D gene: .; V gene: TRBV11-2; CDR3 protein: CASSLDRFGESTEAFF; CDR3 DNA: TGTGCCAGCAGCTTAGATAGGTTCGGGGAGAGTACTGAAGCTTTCTTT
clone size: .; J gene: TRBJ1-5; D gene: .; V gene: TRBV2; CDR3 protein: CASSGEEGGPQHF; CDR3 DNA: TGTGCCAGCAGTGGGGAGGAAGGGGGGCCCCAGCATTTT
clone size: .; J gene: TRBJ1-2; D gene: .; V gene: TRBV28; CDR3 protein: CASTAREGGYTF; CDR3 DNA: TGTGCCAGCACCGCCCGGGAGGGGGGCTACACCTTC
clone size: .; J gene: TRBJ2-7; D gene: .; V gene: TRBV19; CDR3 protein: CASSFRSAYEQYF; CDR3 DNA: TGTGCCAGTAGTTTCCGGTCCGCCTACGAGCAGTACTTC
clone size: .; J gene: TRBJ1-6; D gene: TRBD1; V gene: TRBV5-1; CDR3 protein: CASRGTGLDSPLHF; CDR3 DNA: TGCGCCAGCAGAGGGACAGGGTTGGATTCACCCCTCCACTTT
clone size: .; J gene: TRBJ2-7; D gene: TRBD2; V gene: TRBV6-5; CDR3 protein: CASSRLAVSEQYF; CDR3 DNA: TGTGCCAGCAGTCGACTAGCCGTAAGCGAGCAGTACTTC
clone size: few; J gene: TRBJ2-2; D gene: .; V gene: TRBV10-1; CDR3 protein: CASIGCLGELFF; CDR3 DNA: TGCGCCAGCATCGGTTGCCTAGGGGAGCTGTTTTTT
clone size: .; J gene: TRBJ1-1; D gene: .; V gene: TRBV7-9; CDR3 protein: CASSQYTEAFF; CDR3 DNA: TGTGCCAGCAGCCAGTACACTGAAGCTTTCTTT
clone size: .; J gene: TRBJ2-2; D gene: .; V gene: TRBV21-1; CDR3 protein: CASSKKLAGDTGELFF; CDR3 DNA: TGTGCCAGCAGCAAAAAACTAGCGGGCGACACCGGGGAGCTGTTTTTT
clone size: .; J gene: TRBJ2-3; D gene: .; V gene: TRBV7-8; CDR3 protein: CASSLGVTDTQYF; CDR3 DNA: TGTGCCAGCAGCTTAGGAGTCACAGATACGCAGTATTTT
clone size: once; J gene: TRBJ1-1; D gene: .; V gene: TRBV4-1; CDR3 protein: CASSQAGGATEAFF; CDR3 DNA: TGCGCCAGCAGCCAAGCTGGAGGGGCCACTGAAGCTTTCTTT
clone size: .; J gene: TRBJ2-7; D gene: .; V gene: TRBV10-1; CDR3 protein: CASSETGNSYEQYF; CDR3 DNA: TGCGCCAGCAGCGAAACAGGGAATAGCTACGAGCAGTACTTC